The text below deals with one TCR beta chain. No antigen is known for it. The data were produced by immunoSEQ multiplex PCR, yet TCRdb's version contains in-frame clones alone and is incomplete. Altogether some 170,000 clones are present, roughly nine tenths being singletons, with the ten largest covering approximately 2.5%. The CDR3 is made up of 11 amino acids. Germline CDR1 reads SQVTM; CDR2 reads ANQGSEA. V lost 5 bases and J lost 4, with 9 bases in between. The data derive from a study of cytomegalovirus exposure and HLA in healthy donors. Whole-study results and caveats: The study recorded 164 TCR beta chains that were cytomegalovirus-associated.

Sequencing was performed on PBMCs. The chain recombines TRBV29-1 with TRBJ2-7, with unresolved D. The source of this sequence is a man between 18 and 35 years old in good health and CMV-seropositive. CDR3 residues: CSVFSYYEQYF. The CDR3 DNA follows: TGCAGCGTTTTCTCCTATTACGAGCAGTACTTC.